Presented here are 17 T cell receptor beta chains from one specimen sequenced in a study of cytomegalovirus exposure and HLA in healthy donors (dated 2017 in TCRdb). The method was the immunoSEQ multiplex PCR assay. Sourced from immuneACCESS, this table was stored by TCRdb with only in-frame sequences that have V and J called. A share of the clones is absent; for the studies checked, an unresolved V gene accounts for under half, and the remainder has no known explanation. In this sample the table shows 78,000 or so clones, 90% to 97% of which occur a single time. The ten top clones hold 1.5% to 2% of the sample. The specimen sequenced was PBMCs. These receptors all come from a young man in good health and CMV-seropositive.

This rearrangement joins TRBV29-1 to TRBJ2-3; TRBD2 is a possible D gene (6 bases). Germline V CDR1 and CDR2: SQVTM, ANQGSEA. This CDR3 contains 14 residues. V lost 0 bases, J lost 2 bases, and 9 bases lay in between. The CDR3 DNA follows: TGCAGCGTTGAAGATTCGGGGGTCACAGATACGCAGTATTTT. Its translation is CSVEDSGVTDTQYF.

Concerning this clone itself: One end of the junction does not line up with germline, which may come from a read error. The chain carries TRBV6-1 and TRBJ1-2; TRBD1 matches 9 bases. Germline V gives CDR1 MNHNS, CDR2 SASEGT. CDR3 size: 14 residues. CDR3 protein: CAGSRDRDDYGYTF. The CDR3 DNA reads as TGTGCCGGCAGCCGGGACAGGGATGACTATGGCTACACCTTC.

The chain has TRBV2 and TRBJ1-1; weak D call: TRBD1 (6 bases). The CDR3 has 12 residues. V shed 10 bases and J shed 7 bases, with 16 bases lying between them. Germline CDR1 is SNHLY and CDR2 is FYNNEI. CDR3 residues: CATMVQGSEAFF. In DNA form, the CDR3 reads TGTGCCACCATGGTACAGGGTAGTGAAGCTTTCTTT.

The V call is TRBV7-9, the J call TRBJ2-2; D possibly corresponds to TRBD2 (5 bases). From germline, CDR1 is SEHNR and CDR2 FQNEAQ (reference sequence). The CDR3 has 15 residues. Between the trimmed V and J ends, which lost 5 bases and 7 bases, there was a span of 17 bases. CDR3 residues: CASSIRTPPVGELFF. The CDR3 bases are TGTGCCAGCAGCATCCGGACTCCGCCCGTCGGGGAGCTGTTTTTT.

The V call is TRBV5-1, the J call TRBJ1-5; 7 nucleotides match TRBD1. V lost 2 bases and J lost 3; bases outside the gene matches: 5. The CDR3 spans 15 residues. CDR1 and CDR2 (germline): SGHRS, YFSETQ. CDR3 loop: CASSLTGATNQPQHF. For the CDR3, the DNA is TGCGCCAGCAGCTTAACAGGGGCGACCAATCAGCCCCAGCATTTT.

The rearrangement joins TRBV27 to TRBJ2-3; D not certain. CDR3 size: 13 residues. V gave up 10 bases and J gave up 0 bases, with 11 bases separating them. Germline assignment: CDR1 MNHEY and CDR2 SMNVEV (reference sequence). CDR3 amino acids: CATLSLSTDTQYF. CDR3 nucleotides: TGTGCCACCTTGTCTCTTAGCACAGATACGCAGTATTTT.

The genes are TRBV14 and TRBJ1-1; D gene unclear. The germline V gene encodes CDR1 SGHDN and CDR2 FVKESK. V shed 1 base and J shed 5 bases, with 14 bases lying between them. The CDR3 extends over 15 amino acids. This CDR3 reads CASSQALGRGTEAFF. CDR3 bases: TGTGCCAGCAGCCAAGCTCTAGGTCGTGGGACTGAAGCTTTCTTT.

A single count supports this clone. This chain connects TRBV27 to TRBJ2-7, with TRBD2 identical over 12 bases. The CDR3 has 12 amino acids. From germline, CDR1 is MNHEY and CDR2 SMNVEV (reference sequence). J lost 12 bases, V lost 4 bases, and 4 bases had no gene match. CDR3 in DNA: TGTGCCAGCAGTTCTAGCGGGAGGGCCCCGTACTTC. The encoded protein is CASSSSGRAPYF.

The J gene is TRBJ2-1, the V gene TRBV5-1; 7 nucleotides align to TRBD1. V lost 0 bases to trimming and J lost 6 bases; unmatched junction nucleotides: 9. The CDR3 runs 16 residues. The V gene's germline CDR1 is SGHRS and CDR2 YFSETQ. CDR3 in amino acids: CASSLDTGTAFNEQFF. In nucleotides, the CDR3 is TGCGCCAGCAGCTTGGACACCGGGACAGCGTTCAATGAGCAGTTCTTC.

The V and J genes are TRBV18 and TRBJ2-7; D not certain. CDR1 KGHSH and CDR2 LQKENI come from the germline V gene. The CDR3 loop spans 14 amino acids. Trimming left V 3 bases short and J 2 bases short, with 11 bases between. The chain's CDR3 is CASSPVLGPYEQYF. CDR3 sequence (DNA): TGTGCCAGCTCACCGGTTCTAGGCCCCTACGAGCAGTACTTC. The entire variable domain, with the rest obtained from reference TRBV18 and TRBJ2-7, is as follows: NAGVMQNPRHLVRRRGQEARLRCSPMKGHSHVYWYRQLPEEGLKFMVYLQKENIIDESGMPKERFSAEFPKEGPSILRIQQVVRGDSAAYFCASSPVLGPYEQYFGPGTRLTVT.

The V call is TRBV5-1, the J call TRBJ2-3, with D tentatively TRBD2 (5 bases). The CDR3 length is 14 residues. Germline V gene data show CDR1 as SGHRS and CDR2 as YFSETQ. V lost 0 bases, J lost 5 bases, and 10 bases lay in between. As DNA, the CDR3 is TGCGCCAGCAGCTTGGGAGGGCCAATAGATACGCAGTATTTT. Translated, it gives CASSLGGPIDTQYF.

The chain joins TRBV4-2 to TRBJ2-7, with D unresolved. The V gene's germline CDR1 is LGHNA and CDR2 YNFKEQ. The CDR3 is 13 residues long. The V end was cut by 1 base, the J end by 1 base, with 5 bases between. The CDR3 DNA is TGTGCCAGCAGCCAAGGACTTTCCTACGAGCAGTACTTC. Encoded protein: CASSQGLSYEQYF.

The chain recombines TRBV6-5 with TRBJ1-5; D gene ambiguous. There are 14 residues in the CDR3. V dropped 4 bases and J dropped 6 bases, with 13 bases sitting between them. Germline values: CDR1 MNHEY, CDR2 SVGAGI. CDR3 loop: CASSSYTFGQPQHF. CDR3 sequence (DNA): TGTGCCAGCAGTTCCTATACGTTCGGTCAGCCCCAGCATTTT.

V and J are TRBV28 and TRBJ1-4; 10 nucleotides agree with TRBD1. V dropped 6 bases and J dropped 8; count of bases not matched to a gene: 9. Per germline, CDR1 MDHEN and CDR2 SYDVKM. The CDR3 loop spans 15 amino acids. This CDR3 is CASRKPTGGGEKLFF. The CDR3 DNA reads as TGTGCCAGCAGAAAACCGACAGGGGGCGGGGAAAAACTGTTTTTT.

The chain joins TRBV27 to TRBJ2-2, with 7 bases fitting TRBD2. Trimming cost V 6 bases and J 5 bases; bases outside gene matches: 12. The CDR3 sequence is 16 residues long. The germline gives CDR1 MNHEY, CDR2 SMNVEV (reference sequence). CDR3 sequence: CASRPPSAGETGELFF. The DNA for the CDR3 is TGTGCCAGCAGACCGCCGTCCGCGGGAGAGACCGGGGAGCTGTTTTTT.

This chain joins TRBV9 and TRBJ1-1; no definite D call. This CDR3 has 13 amino acids. V lost 2 bases, J lost 4 bases, and 9 bases lay in between. CDR1 SGDLS and CDR2 YYNGEE come from the germline V gene. The CDR3 DNA reads as TGTGCCAGCAGCGTGATGGGGAGCACTGAAGCTTTCTTT. Protein: CASSVMGSTEAFF.

The chain joins TRBV7-2 to TRBJ1-1; the match to TRBD1 covers 10 bases. Germline CDR1 reads SGHTA; CDR2 reads FQGNSA. V shed 5 bases, J shed 0 bases, and the junction held 6 bases outside the gene matches. There are 16 residues in the CDR3. Here the CDR3 reads CASSPRDRGVNTEAFF. In DNA, the CDR3 is TGTGCCAGCAGCCCCCGGGACAGGGGTGTGAACACTGAAGCTTTCTTT.